A single sample is the source of the 13 T cell receptor beta chains below, sequenced in a study of T cells in Graves' hyperthyroidism and ophthalmopathy. TCR beta CDR3 sequences were amplified from RNA transcripts. In the first-round RT-PCR of the TCR CDR3, the HTBI primer set was used. TCRdb called the multiplex PCR reads again in MiXCR, with one record for every CDR3 protein. Found here are about 610,000 distinct CDR3 sequences, roughly a sixth of them singletons; the top ten hold under 3.5%. Sequencing was performed on blood. Every receptor here comes from a woman aged 40-49 years with Graves' ophthalmopathy.

This clonotype was seen many times. Here the CDR3 reads CASSAAGVETQYF. The CDR3 DNA reads TGTGCCAGCAGTGCAGCGGGAGTGGAGACCCAGTACTTC. The chain is built from TRBV6-1 and TRBJ2-5; the match to TRBD2 covers 8 bases. V lost 4 bases to trimming and J lost 5 bases; unmatched junction nucleotides: 3. The CDR3 totals 13 residues. In germline, CDR1 is MNHNS, CDR2 SASEGT.

This clonotype came up a few times. V gene TRBV18 combines with J gene TRBJ1-3, with D possibly matching TRBD1 (6 bases). The CDR3 is 18 amino acids. V lost 3 bases, J lost 1 base, and 19 bases lay in between. Germline V gene lookup returns CDR1 KGHSH and CDR2 LQKENI. CDR3 DNA sequence: TGTGCCAGCTCACCCCGGGACATTGGAGTAGGGTCTGGAAACACCATATATTTT. Residues: CASSPRDIGVGSGNTIYF. Based on the CDR3 plus reference TRBV18 and TRBJ1-3, the full variable domain is NAGVMQNPRHLVRRRGQEARLRCSPMKGHSHVYWYRQLPEEGLKFMVYLQKENIIDESGMPKERFSAEFPKEGPSILRIQQVVRGDSAAYFCASSPRDIGVGSGNTIYFGEGSWLTVV.

There are a few counts of this clonotype. This chain joins TRBV9 and TRBJ2-1; 9 nucleotides line up with TRBD2. V lost 0 bases, J lost 9 bases, and 7 bases stayed unmatched. This CDR3 region has 15 residues. Germline CDR1 SGDLS, CDR2 YYNGEE. Written as DNA, the CDR3 is TGTGCCAGCAGCGTAGTTAGCGGGAGCCACGCTGAGCAGTTCTTC. It is translated as CASSVVSGSHAEQFF.

This clonotype has only a few counts. V and J are TRBV27 and TRBJ2-2; no firm D call. Germline CDR1 and CDR2: MNHEY and SMNVEV (reference sequence). This CDR3 has 14 amino acids. V shed 1 base and J shed 2 bases, with 5 bases lying between them. Written as DNA, the CDR3 is TGTGCCAGCAGTTTATACTCCAACACCGGGGAGCTGTTTTTT. This codes for CASSLYSNTGELFF.

Ten or more counts support this clonotype. This chain uses TRBV3-1 with TRBJ2-5; 14 positions match TRBD2. Germline CDR1 LGHDT, CDR2 YNNKEL (reference sequence). This CDR3 has 16 amino acids. Trimming at V came to 4 bases and at J to 5 bases, leaving 6 bases not matched to a gene. The CDR3 DNA reads as TGTGCCAGCAGCCCCGTGGGACTAGCGGGAGATGAGACCCAGTACTTC. This sequence encodes CASSPVGLAGDETQYF.

This clonotype was seen many times. J is TRBJ1-2 and V is TRBV5-1, with TRBD1 as a possible D gene (6 bases). Germline V gene sequence: CDR1 SGHRS, CDR2 YFSETQ. V was clipped by 4 bases and J by 4 bases, with 14 bases between them. The CDR3 spans 14 residues. The CDR3 nucleotides are TGCGCCAGCAGCCCTCGCCCGGACAGCTATGGCTACACCTTC. Protein product: CASSPRPDSYGYTF.

This clonotype was seen at least ten times. This chain connects TRBV5-1 to TRBJ2-1, with D possibly being TRBD1 (6 bases). CDR3 size: 16 residues. V dropped 1 base and J dropped 6 bases, with 17 bases sitting between them. Germline values: CDR1 SGHRS, CDR2 YFSETQ. Here the CDR3 reads CASSLPLGTTFNEQFF. In DNA form, the CDR3 reads TGCGCCAGCAGCTTGCCTTTAGGGACAACCTTCAATGAGCAGTTCTTC. Full variable domain (missing parts from reference TRBV5-1 and TRBJ2-1): KAGVTQTPRYLIKTRGQQVTLSCSPISGHRSVSWYQQTPGQGLQFLFEYFSETQRNKGNFPGRFSGRQFSNSRSEMNVSTLELGDSALYLCASSLPLGTTFNEQFFGPGTRLTVL.

The chain links TRBV10-3 to TRBJ1-5; no definite D call. V lost 4 bases, J lost 7 bases, and 14 bases lay in between. Germline CDR1 reads ENHRY; CDR2 reads SYGVKD. This CDR3 is 14 amino acids long. The CDR3 DNA sequence: TGTGCCATCAGTGGGACCATGGTGGTACAGCCCCAGCATTTT. This translates into CAISGTMVVQPQHF.

The J gene is TRBJ2-5, the V gene TRBV29-1, with D perhaps matching TRBD2 (5 bases). The CDR3 extends over 13 amino acids. V was clipped by 3 bases and J by 5 bases, with 13 bases between them. Germline values: CDR1 SQVTM, CDR2 ANQGSEA. The CDR3 protein is CSVDVQWRETQYF. CDR3 bases: TGCAGCGTTGACGTCCAATGGAGGGAGACCCAGTACTTC.

This clonotype was detected only a few times. Given a much more abundant clone one base away, this may be a read error. The genes are TRBV18 and TRBJ2-7; the match to TRBD1 covers 9 bases. V lost 3 bases, J lost 6 bases, and 6 bases stayed unmatched. The CDR3 covers 14 residues. Germline assignment: CDR1 KGHSH and CDR2 LQKENI. The CDR3, as DNA: TGTGCCAGCTCACCCGGGACAGGGAGGCGCGAGCAGTACTTC. Amino acid sequence: CASSPGTGRREQYF.

This clonotype was counted a few times. The chain joins TRBV2 to TRBJ1-4; D is unclear. V was clipped by 4 bases and J by 8 bases, with 17 bases between them. CDR1 and CDR2 (germline): SNHLY, FYNNEI. CDR3 length equals 15 residues. CDR3 DNA sequence: TGTGCCAGCAGTGGTTCAGTGCTCCGGCGGGAAAAACTGTTTTTT. It yields the protein CASSGSVLRREKLFF.

The chain combines TRBV5-1 with TRBJ2-7; D unclear. The CDR3 spans 13 residues. V lost 5 bases to trimming and J lost 0 bases, with 9 bases between them. The germline gives CDR1 SGHRS, CDR2 YFSETQ. DNA for the CDR3: TGCGCCAGCAGTTCACAAAGCTCCTACGAGCAGTACTTC. Translation: CASSSQSSYEQYF.

There are many counts of this clonotype. The chain links TRBV18 to TRBJ2-5; D gene ambiguous. V was clipped by 3 bases and J by 4 bases, with 6 bases between them. The germline gives CDR1 KGHSH, CDR2 LQKENI. The CDR3 sequence is 12 residues long. CDR3 sequence reads: CASSPVAETQYF. CDR3 nucleotide sequence: TGTGCCAGCTCACCGGTGGCAGAGACCCAGTACTTC.